This TCR beta chain is drawn from a study of T cell repertoires in cytomegalovirus infection. Background on the study: Carrying CMV and the relevant HLA type showed in public TCR beta signatures.

In regard to this clonotype: No antigen is known for it.

Each CDR3 protein is one row after TCRdb ran MiXCR on the reads. Counted here are some 680,000 distinct CDR3 sequences, 35% to 40% occurring once; the ten biggest clones make up 2.5% to 3.5%. Study conclusions and caveats: CMV carriers with the relevant HLA were identified by cumulative public TCR beta family frequency. CMV-specific HLA-C-restricted TCR beta clonotypes dominated the ex vivo response.

The V gene lost 7 bases and the J gene lost 6 bases, with 12 bases spanning the gap. CDR3 length: 12 amino acids. Germline assignment: CDR1 SQVTM and CDR2 ANQGSEA. The receptor was derived from a human donor in good health (CMV status not recorded). Some clones in this sample may be carry-over from other donors' samples. This chain joins TRBV29-1 and TRBJ2-2; D may be TRBD1 (6 bases). Sequencing was performed on PBMCs. CDR3 nucleotide sequence: TGCAGCGCAACGTCAGGGGCCGGGGAGCTGTTTTTT. Protein sequence: CSATSGAGELFF.